The subject of this entry is one TCR beta chain. These data are taken from a study of CD8 T cells in ankylosing spondylitis. Trimming cost V 6 bases and J 0 bases, with 11 bases left between them. CDR3 length equals 15 residues. Germline CDR1 is SNHLY and CDR2 is FYNNEI. In TCRdb, the 5' RACE reads were re-called with MiXCR into one record per CDR3 protein. The data hold 250,000 or so distinct CDR3 sequences, with approximately 24% observed a single time. Sequencing used blood, either unsorted or a sorted T cell fraction (not recorded which). This sequence was found in a male donor with ankylosing spondylitis or in good health (not recorded which). The chain recombines TRBV2 with TRBJ1-4; D remains unclear. For the CDR3, the DNA is TGTGCCAGCAGCCGCCTCGACGCAACTAATGAAAAACTGTTTTTT. It translates to CASSRLDATNEKLFF.